This T cell receptor beta chain was found in a study of blood T cell repertoires in COVID-19. Study in general: Spain, Italy and the United States supplied samples that represented acute and convalescent COVID-19. Sources were T cells, B-cell-depleted T cells, or PBMCs; the material itself was cDNA or gDNA.

Authors' analysis steps: Amplification of reference gene primers provided the estimated nucleated cell counts. Generated by immunoSEQ multiplex PCR, the TCRdb table keeps only in-frame clones and is missing some. Clone size and V and J calls were adopted from that table, with D and trimming inferred from the DNA. In the table there are about 120,000 clones, 80% of which are singletons. This clone was seen ten or more times. The CDR3 runs to 13 residues. Germline CDR1 and CDR2: SGHNT and YYREEE (reference sequence). V dropped 4 bases and J dropped 7 bases, with 15 bases sitting between them. The chain links TRBV5-4 to TRBJ2-7, with D uncertain. The TCR sequence derives from a man in his 60s with active or convalescent COVID-19. The sample consisted of peripheral blood. This CDR3 is CASSPHVTEEQYF. CDR3 bases: TGTGCCAGCAGCCCTCACGTGACGGAGGAGCAGTACTTC.